This T cell receptor beta chain was identified in a study of CXCR3-negative and CXCR3-positive naive CD8 T cells. Study-wide context: Across all libraries, TRB reads numbered approximately 150 million, with about 1.5 +/- 0.3 million in each library. General study findings and limits: Both naive subsets had comparably high diversity; memory CD8+ cells much lower.

The authors made the TRB cDNA libraries by 5' RACE using UMI labels. TCRdb re-called the 5' RACE reads; one entry per CDR3 protein, DNA not given. Reported are about 22,000 distinct CDR3 sequences; the ten largest clones contain roughly 20%. In triplicate, each CD8+ T cell subset was sorted at under 350,000 cells per replicate. As for this clonotype: What it binds is not known.

The sequenced sample consisted of memory CD8+ T cells from blood. The receptor was derived from a human donor in good health. Some clones in this sample may be carry-over from other donors' samples.

CDR3: CASSQETSGLYEQYF. The V gene is TRBV4-2, the J gene TRBJ2-7; TCRdb calls TRBD2, which cannot be checked without DNA. The CDR3 loop spans 15 amino acids. In germline, CDR1 is LGHNA, CDR2 YNFKEQ.